This T cell receptor beta chain was recorded in a study of a mutant IDH1 vaccine in newly diagnosed glioma. Overall study: The treated group averaged approximately 42 years old and was around 60% male, about 38% female. Earlier therapy was either radiotherapy, temozolomide, or both, and most got both.

Study-level findings and limits: Induction of immune responses by the vaccine occurred in 85% to 95% of patients.

This clone was seen only a few times. Its antigen is undetermined. Time point of the sample: week 5, during vaccination. Doses consisted of 300 ug of mutant IDH1 20-mer peptide each, paired with topical imiquimod. New WHO grade 3 or 4 astrocytomas that were IDH1-mutant and ATRX-lost occurred in the donors. Sequenced by immunoSEQ multiplex PCR; TCRdb stores in-frame clones only, minus some. The sample includes fewer than 40,000 clones, roughly 54% seen only once; the top ten take about 10%. The TCR originated in a woman between 18 and 30 years old with glioma. The sequenced sample was PBMCs, obtained from a glioma patient whose treatment included an IDH1 peptide vaccine.

For the CDR3, the DNA is TGTGCCAGCACCCATTCACCGGGACAGGGAGGAACTGAAGCTTTCTTT. Translated: CASTHSPGQGGTEAFF. The rearrangement joins TRBV18 to TRBJ1-1; 9 nucleotides line up with TRBD1. The V gene end was trimmed by 8 bases and the J gene end by 5 bases; junction bases not matched to a gene: 15. The CDR3 consists of 16 residues. Germline loops: CDR1 KGHSH, CDR2 LQKENI.